The sequence of this T cell receptor beta chain was determined in a study of T cell responses to AZD1222 COVID-19 vaccine. Study outcomes and limitations: In a largely white British group with more females than males, clonal diversity was possibly underestimated. The reported proportion of spike-specific TCRs targeting unmutated variant regions was nearly half. Only a handful of AZD1222 recipients, more than 5 in all, had baseline seropositivity. After the peak T cell response, and only then, were repertoires sampled.

Germline V lookup: CDR1 LGHNA, CDR2 YSLEER. V lost 4 bases and J lost 6; bases outside the gene matches: 12. The CDR3 extends over 17 amino acids. As for this clone: Its antigen is still unknown.

Clones were read by immunoSEQ multiplex PCR, and TCRdb kept only the in-frame ones, dropping some. The table shows approximately 98,000 clones, with approximately 86% occurring only once. The sequence was obtained from an adult in good health. This sample comprised peripheral blood, obtained on day 0 of AZD1222 vaccination. The chain joins TRBV4-3 to TRBJ2-2; 9 bases map to TRBD1. In DNA form, the CDR3 reads TGCGCCAGCAGCCGGGGCCGGGACAGGGAAAGCGCCGGGGAGCTGTTTTTT. Encoded protein: CASSRGRDRESAGELFF.